The 21 T cell receptor beta chains reported below all come from one sample, sequenced in a study of T cell responses to AZD1222 COVID-19 vaccine. The table came from immunoSEQ multiplex PCR; TCRdb's copy has only in-frame clones and leaves some out. The top ten clones hold roughly 3.5% of a sample with under 150,000 clones, over 90% of them seen once. The specimen comprised peripheral blood, sampled 28 days after the second AZD1222 dose. The source of these receptors is an adult who received the AZD1222 COVID-19 vaccine.

The genes are TRBV20-1 and TRBJ2-7; D is unresolved. Germline V gene sequence: CDR1 DFQATT, CDR2 SNEGSKA (reference sequence). The CDR3 is 12 residues long. Trimming took 3 bases from V and 3 from J, leaving 9 bases between them. The CDR3 region is CSASPPGYEQYF. DNA of the CDR3: TGCAGTGCTAGTCCCCCGGGCTACGAGCAGTACTTC.

This clone was counted once. This chain uses TRBV28 with TRBJ2-7, with unresolved D. This CDR3 is built from 12 residues. V lost 6 bases, J lost 2 bases, and 8 bases lay in between. In germline, CDR1 is MDHEN, CDR2 SYDVKM. As DNA, the CDR3 is TGTGCCAGCAGCGAGCTTCCCTACGAGCAGTACTTC. Encoded protein: CASSELPYEQYF. Together with reference TRBV28 and TRBJ2-7, the CDR3 gives the full variable domain: DVKVTQSSRYLVKRTGEKVFLECVQDMDHENMFWYRQDPGLGLRLIYFSYDVKMKEKGDIPEGYSVSREKKERFSLILESASTNQTSMYLCASSELPYEQYFGPGTRLTVT.

This chain links TRBV28 with TRBJ1-6, with 9 bases identical to TRBD1. The J segment lost 10 bases and the V segment lost 8 bases, leaving 9 bases of the junction unmatched. The germline CDR1 and CDR2 sequences are MDHEN and SYDVKM. The length of the CDR3 is 14 residues. The CDR3 region has the DNA TGTGCCAGCTGGGGACAGGGCGGACTCTCACCCCTCCACTTT. The encoded protein is CASWGQGGLSPLHF.

The V gene is TRBV29-1, the J gene TRBJ2-1, with 11 bases lining up with TRBD2. CDR3 length: 16 residues. Trimming removed 6 bases from V and 9 bases from J; junction bases left unmatched: 16. CDR1 SQVTM and CDR2 ANQGSEA come from the germline V gene. The CDR3 DNA follows: TGCAGCGTCCGACAACTCACTAGCGGGAGTTCGGCTGAGCAGTTCTTC. This encodes CSVRQLTSGSSAEQFF.

This clone was seen just once. The V call is TRBV28, the J call TRBJ1-2, with TRBD1 matching over 7 bases. Trimming removed 5 bases from V and 0 bases from J; junction bases left unmatched: 3. Per germline, CDR1 MDHEN and CDR2 SYDVKM. The CDR3 is made up of 14 amino acids. As DNA, the CDR3 is TGTGCCAGCAGTGAGGGGGCCACTAACTATGGCTACACCTTC. This encodes CASSEGATNYGYTF.

The chain joins TRBV19 to TRBJ1-2, with D unclear. Germline CDR1 and CDR2: LNHDA and SQIVND (reference sequence). The CDR3 is 13 residues long. Trimming took off 6 bases at V and 2 bases at J, with 10 bases between the two ends. CDR3 loop: CASSPTLNYGYTF. Here the CDR3 DNA reads TGTGCCAGTAGCCCGACCCTAAACTATGGCTACACCTTC.

This clone was recorded once. The chain couples TRBV25-1 to TRBJ1-3, with D tentatively TRBD1 (5 bases). Per the germline V gene, CDR1 is MGHDK and CDR2 is SYGVNS. V was trimmed by 7 bases and J by 5 bases, leaving 15 bases between them. The CDR3 runs 14 residues. CDR3 in DNA: TGTGCCAGCACCCCCCCGGGGCACAGAAACACCATATATTTT. Its protein product is CASTPPGHRNTIYF.

The chain links TRBV5-1 to TRBJ2-1, with 15 bases aligning to TRBD2. CDR1 is SGHRS and CDR2 is YFSETQ in the germline V gene. V dropped 4 bases and J dropped 6; count of bases not matched to a gene: 11. The CDR3 is 18 amino acids. The CDR3 spells CASSRPGTSGRTSNEQFF. The CDR3 bases are TGCGCCAGCAGCCGTCCCGGGACTAGCGGGAGGACATCCAATGAGCAGTTCTTC.

J is TRBJ2-5 and V is TRBV9, with D possibly being TRBD2 (6 bases). CDR1 and CDR2 (germline): SGDLS, YYNGEE. V dropped 0 bases and J dropped 3 bases, with 12 bases sitting between them. The CDR3 contains 15 residues. This CDR3 reads CASSVGAGTKETQYF. CDR3 coding DNA: TGTGCCAGCAGCGTAGGGGCGGGAACTAAAGAGACCCAGTACTTC.

This clone was detected only once. The chain uses TRBV28 and TRBJ2-7; 8 nucleotides agree with TRBD1. The CDR3 covers 13 residues. CDR1 is MDHEN and CDR2 is SYDVKM in the germline V gene. J gave up 9 bases and V 5 bases, and 9 bases lay outside the gene matches. The CDR3 nucleotides are TGTGCCAGCAGTAGAGCCGGGACAGGCCGGCAGTACTTC. It specifies CASSRAGTGRQYF.

This clone was picked up many times. J is TRBJ1-1 and V is TRBV6-5; D might be TRBD1 (6 bases). Germline loops: CDR1 MNHEY, CDR2 SVGAGI. V lost 7 bases and J 1 base, leaving 16 bases between the germline ends. The CDR3 loop spans 15 amino acids. The chain's CDR3 is CASNHPRGGNTEAFF. For the CDR3, the DNA is TGTGCCAGCAACCACCCTCGAGGGGGGAACACTGAAGCTTTCTTT.

The chain has TRBV7-2 and TRBJ2-1; D is unclear. The germline V gene has CDR1 SGHTA and CDR2 FQGNSA. Trimming cost V 1 base and J 0 bases, with 10 bases left between them. The CDR3 length is 16 residues. The CDR3 nucleotides are TGTGCCAGCAGCTTAGTGGGGTCTAGCTCCTACAATGAGCAGTTCTTC. This codes for CASSLVGSSSYNEQFF.

The table lists this clone with a count of one. This chain uses TRBV6-5 with TRBJ1-2; D is undetermined. The CDR3 has 14 amino acids. Trimming removed 7 bases from V and 4 bases from J, with 16 bases in between. Germline CDR1 MNHEY, CDR2 SVGAGI. The DNA of the CDR3 is TGTGCCAGCACCGACCGGACGGAAAGCTATGGCTACACCTTC. Amino acids: CASTDRTESYGYTF.

The chain combines TRBV19 with TRBJ1-2, with 9 nucleotides matching TRBD1. CDR3 length: 15 residues. Germline trimming cut 4 bases from V and 3 bases from J; bases unmatched to any gene: 6. CDR1 and CDR2 from the germline V gene are LNHDA and SQIVND (reference sequence). The CDR3 coding sequence is TGTGCCAGTAGTACGGTGGGACAGGGATACTATGGCTACACCTTC. Translated, it gives CASSTVGQGYYGYTF.

The rearrangement links TRBV5-1 to TRBJ1-1; D unresolved. V was shortened by 4 bases and J by 1 base, with 11 bases between the two germline ends. The V gene's germline CDR1 is SGHRS and CDR2 YFSETQ. The CDR3 is 14 residues long. For the CDR3, the DNA is TGCGCCAGCAGCCCAGGAGGGCGGAACACTGAAGCTTTCTTT. The encoded protein is CASSPGGRNTEAFF.

This chain connects TRBV27 to TRBJ2-5; 7 bases match TRBD1. This CDR3 has 16 amino acids. Germline V CDR1 and CDR2: MNHEY, SMNVEV (reference sequence). V dropped 6 bases and J dropped 1; count of bases not matched to a gene: 11. The CDR3: CASSRRTGYPQETQYF. The CDR3, as DNA: TGTGCCAGCAGCCGTCGGACAGGATACCCCCAAGAGACCCAGTACTTC.

As DNA, the CDR3 is TGTGCCAGCGGCCAAGGGAATGGCTACACCTTC. It is translated as CASGQGNGYTF. The genes are TRBV25-1 and TRBJ1-2; D not resolved. This CDR3 region has 11 residues. Trimming removed 8 bases from V and 6 bases from J, with 10 bases in between. CDR1 MGHDK and CDR2 SYGVNS come from the germline V gene.

The CDR3 DNA reads TGTGCCAGCAGCCCGAACAGAGATGAAGAGACCCAGTACTTC. Translated: CASSPNRDEETQYF. This chain uses TRBV2 with TRBJ2-5; no firm D call. The V end lost 6 bases, the J end lost 3 bases, and 14 bases lay between the germline ends. CDR1 and CDR2 from the germline V gene are SNHLY and FYNNEI. This CDR3 contains 14 residues.

This chain uses TRBV6-5 with TRBJ2-7, with 8 bases that match TRBD1. This CDR3 is built from 15 residues. Unmatched junction bases numbered 7, after V lost 6 bases and J lost 0 bases. Germline assignment: CDR1 MNHEY and CDR2 SVGAGI. CDR3 loop: CASRTGARSSYEQYF. In nucleotides, the CDR3 is TGTGCCAGCAGGACAGGGGCCAGGAGCTCCTACGAGCAGTACTTC.

The chain employs TRBV5-6 and TRBJ2-7; D remains ambiguous. CDR1 and CDR2 from the germline V gene are SGHDT and YYEEEE. With 3 bases removed from V and 7 bases from J, the gap between germline ends came to 8 bases. The CDR3 totals 11 residues. The CDR3, as DNA: TGTGCCAGCAGCTACGGGCTGGAGCAGTACTTC. It is translated as CASSYGLEQYF.

The chain joins TRBV19 to TRBJ2-5, with 8 bases fitting TRBD1. The trim removed 5 bases at V and 5 bases at J, leaving 7 bases unmatched. This CDR3 region has 14 residues. Germline CDR1 reads LNHDA; CDR2 reads SQIVND (reference sequence). The CDR3 DNA sequence: TGTGCCAGTAGTTCCTCCAGGGGGCGGGAGACCCAGTACTTC. Encoded protein: CASSSSRGRETQYF.